This passage covers 13 T cell receptor beta chains from one sample sequenced in a study of T cells expressing NK-cell markers. TCRdb processed the 5' RACE reads again and assigns one entry to each CDR3 protein, with no DNA. Recorded for this sample: roughly 150,000 distinct CDR3 sequences. Sequencing used blood T cells: a sorted CD56 or NKG2C T cell subset, CD4+ or CD8+ T cells, or bulk PBMC T cells (not recorded which). All receptors derive from a man aged 18 to 69 in good health.

The V call is TRBV9, the J call TRBJ2-5. CDR3 length: 13 amino acids. The germline V gene has CDR1 SGDLS and CDR2 YYNGEE. CDR3 protein: CASSVSIAETQYF.

The rearrangement links TRBV24-1 to TRBJ2-2. The CDR3 contains 13 residues. The germline V gene encodes CDR1 KGHDR and CDR2 SFDVKD. This CDR3 reads CATSDHRSRELFF.

The rearrangement uses TRBV14 and TRBJ2-5; TCRdb selects TRBD1, and the lack of DNA leaves this call unchecked. CDR3 length: 17 amino acids. Germline V gives CDR1 SGHDN, CDR2 FVKESK. CDR3 sequence reads: CASSRPLRQGSQETQYF.

The chain recombines TRBV5-1 with TRBJ2-1. The germline gives CDR1 SGHRS, CDR2 YFSETQ. The CDR3 is 20 amino acids. CDR3 sequence reads: CASSLYGVVADKSSYNEQFF.

This chain joins TRBV20-1 and TRBJ2-3; absent DNA, TCRdb's TRBD1 call cannot be checked. Germline V gives CDR1 DFQATT, CDR2 SNEGSKA (reference sequence). The CDR3 is 16 amino acids. The CDR3 loop reads CSARNYRDRDTDTQYF.

The chain combines TRBV27 with TRBJ1-6. This CDR3 has 14 residues. Per the germline V gene, CDR1 is MNHEY and CDR2 is SMNVEV (reference sequence). The CDR3 sequence is CASSLWAYNSPLHF.

The chain recombines TRBV7-9 with TRBJ2-5; the TRBD2 assignment by TCRdb is unverifiable without DNA. This CDR3 comprises 15 residues. Germline V lookup: CDR1 SEHNR, CDR2 FQNEAQ (reference sequence). This CDR3 is CASRHPGLAMETQYF.

The chain links TRBV28 to TRBJ2-5; TCRdb outputs TRBD2, but without DNA this stays unchecked. CDR3 length equals 16 residues. The germline CDR1 and CDR2 sequences are MDHEN and SYDVKM. The CDR3 is CASSFPMAGGPKTQYF. Full variable domain (remainder filled in from reference TRBV28 and TRBJ2-5): DVKVTQSSRYLVKRTGEKVFLECVQDMDHENMFWYRQDPGLGLRLIYFSYDVKMKEKGDIPEGYSVSREKKERFSLILESASTNQTSMYLCASSFPMAGGPKTQYFGPGTRLLVL.

The chain combines TRBV7-9 with TRBJ1-4; TCRdb's D gene call, TRBD1, goes unchecked for lack of DNA. The V gene's germline CDR1 is SEHNR and CDR2 FQNEAQ (reference sequence). The CDR3 has 21 amino acids. This chain's CDR3 is CASSLPYSRPGQGRANEKLFF. The whole variable domain, remainder taken from reference TRBV7-9 and TRBJ1-4, is DTGVSQNPRHKITKRGQNVTFRCDPISEHNRLYWYRQTLGQGPEFLTYFQNEAQLEKSRLLSDRFSAERPKGSFSTLEIQRTEQGDSAMYLCASSLPYSRPGQGRANEKLFFGSGTQLSVL.

The chain is built from TRBV20-1 and TRBJ1-6; TCRdb designates TRBD1, a call that cannot be tested without DNA. Germline CDR1 DFQATT, CDR2 SNEGSKA (reference sequence). CDR3 length: 12 amino acids. CDR3 in amino acids: CSAEGQNSPLHF.

The J gene is TRBJ2-1, the V gene TRBV28. Germline-derived CDR1 and CDR2 are MDHEN and SYDVKM. This CDR3 has 13 amino acids. CDR3 amino acids: CASSSYTYNEQFF.

CDR3 in amino acids: CASSQLTLAGVSTDTQYF. The chain is built from TRBV4-1 and TRBJ2-3; TCRdb proposes TRBD2, but this gene call is untestable without DNA. The CDR3 runs 18 residues. The germline gives CDR1 MGHRA, CDR2 YSYEKL.

The rearrangement joins TRBV3-1 to TRBJ2-7; TCRdb gives TRBD1 as the D gene, but with no DNA this cannot be confirmed. Germline values: CDR1 LGHDT, CDR2 YNNKEL (reference sequence). The CDR3 has 17 residues. CDR3 protein: CASSQDARGTPFYEQYF.